This entry lists 9 T cell receptor beta chains sequenced from one sample in a study of cytotoxic CD8 clonotypes in ibrutinib-treated CLL. Profiled with immunoSEQ multiplex PCR; TCRdb holds only in-frame clones, not every one. The data hold approximately 340,000 clones, with roughly two thirds observed a single time. The sample consisted of PBMCs, taken after 36 months of ibrutinib treatment. These TCRs come from a human donor with chronic lymphocytic leukemia.

The CDR3 protein is CASSKNVGTEAFF. The CDR3 DNA follows: TGTGCCAGCAGTAAGAACGTTGGCACTGAAGCTTTCTTT. The V and J genes are TRBV6-4 and TRBJ1-1; D ambiguous. The CDR3 contains 13 residues. V was trimmed by 5 bases and J by 4 bases, leaving 11 bases between them. Germline assignment: CDR1 MRHNA and CDR2 SNTAGT.

V is TRBV5-1 and J is TRBJ2-1; D may be TRBD2 (6 bases). The CDR3 runs 14 residues. Germline V gene sequence: CDR1 SGHRS, CDR2 YFSETQ. V was cut by 1 base and J by 6 bases, with 11 bases left in between. CDR3 nucleotide sequence: TGCGCCAGCAGCTTGATTTACGGGGGCAATGAGCAGTTCTTC. This encodes CASSLIYGGNEQFF.

This clone has only a few counts. The V and J genes are TRBV29-1 and TRBJ2-3; tentatively, D is TRBD1 or TRBD2 (5 bases each). The germline V gene has CDR1 SQVTM and CDR2 ANQGSEA. Trimming stripped 7 bases from V and 1 base from J, with 9 bases between. There are 12 residues in the CDR3. The CDR3 protein is CSGGRGTDTQYF. CDR3 nucleotide sequence: TGCAGCGGGGGACGCGGCACAGATACGCAGTATTTT.

The chain uses TRBV7-9 and TRBJ2-7; 9 bases match TRBD1. The CDR3 length is 14 residues. CDR1 is SEHNR, CDR2 FQNEAQ, per germline (reference sequence). V shed 5 bases, J shed 4 bases, and the junction held 6 bases outside the gene matches. CDR3 residues: CASSDGQGRYEQYF. CDR3 coding DNA: TGTGCCAGCAGCGATGGACAGGGGCGGTACGAGCAGTACTTC.

This clone was detected only a few times. The rearrangement links TRBV9 to TRBJ1-1; no firm D call. The CDR3 consists of 14 residues. Trimming shortened V by 2 bases and J by 2 bases, and 10 bases separated the two germline ends. The germline V gene encodes CDR1 SGDLS and CDR2 YYNGEE. The CDR3 is CASSVRSANTEAFF. Written as DNA, the CDR3 is TGTGCCAGCAGCGTTCGCAGCGCAAACACTGAAGCTTTCTTT.

The chain couples TRBV9 to TRBJ1-4, with D perhaps TRBD1 (6 bases). V shed 4 bases and J shed 8 bases, with 18 bases lying between them. The V gene's germline CDR1 is SGDLS and CDR2 YYNGEE. The CDR3 sequence is 15 residues long. The CDR3 bases are TGTGCCAGCAGCCCAGTACAGGGAGTGTTCGAAAAACTGTTTTTT. Translation gives CASSPVQGVFEKLFF. Variable domain in full (rest from reference TRBV9 and TRBJ1-4): DSGVTQTPKHLITATGQRVTLRCSPRSGDLSVYWYQQSLDQGLQFLIQYYNGEERAKGNILERFSAQQFPDLHSELNLSSLELGDSALYFCASSPVQGVFEKLFFGSGTQLSVL.

This chain uses TRBV9 with TRBJ1-3; D ambiguous. Germline lookup yields CDR1 SGDLS and CDR2 YYNGEE. CDR3 length equals 14 residues. V was cut by 0 bases and J by 4 bases, with 8 bases left in between. Written as DNA, the CDR3 is TGTGCCAGCAGCGTAGAAGGATTAGGAAACACCATATATTTT. Amino acid sequence: CASSVEGLGNTIYF.

Only one count was recorded for this clone. V usage is TRBV11-2 and J usage is TRBJ1-1, with D perhaps matching TRBD1 (5 bases). Germline CDR1 and CDR2: SGHAT and FQNNGV. V lost 6 bases, J lost 10 bases, and 12 bases lay in between. This CDR3 contains 11 residues. CDR3 nucleotide sequence: TGTGCCAGCAGGTCAGGGTATGCAGCTTTCTTT. Translating gives CASRSGYAAFF.

A few counts support this clone. The rearrangement links TRBV18 to TRBJ2-2; unclear D gene. Trimming pared 1 base from V and 1 base from J, leaving 10 bases between. CDR1 and CDR2 (germline): KGHSH, LQKENI. The length of the CDR3 is 16 residues. DNA of the CDR3: TGTGCCAGCTCACCACTTACAGATAGGAACACCGGGGAGCTGTTTTTT. Protein: CASSPLTDRNTGELFF.